A single sample gave rise to the 18 T cell receptor beta chains below, sequenced in a study of CDR3 diversity in severe acne. TCRdb itself ran the PCR reads through MiXCR, one entry per CDR3 protein. The data show almost 85,000 distinct CDR3 sequences, 51% seen once. The specimen sequenced was blood. Receptor source: a male donor in good health, without acne.

This clonotype was observed once. The V call is TRBV19, the J call TRBJ2-1, with a possible D match to TRBD1 (5 bases). The germline V gene has CDR1 LNHDA and CDR2 SQIVND (reference sequence). This CDR3 is 15 amino acids long. V lost 3 bases to trimming and J lost 3 bases, with 12 bases between them. CDR3 in amino acids: CASSIGRADYNEQFF. CDR3 nucleotide sequence: TGTGCCAGTAGTATTGGCAGGGCGGACTACAATGAGCAGTTCTTC.

The chain uses TRBV12-3 or TRBV12-4 and TRBJ2-7; D unresolved. The CDR3 consists of 14 residues. V was trimmed by 1 base and J by 2 bases, leaving 9 bases between them. CDR3 in amino acids: CASSLGGRPYEQYF. The CDR3 bases are TGTGCCAGCAGTTTAGGGGGTCGTCCCTACGAGCAGTACTTC.

The sample holds one count of this clonotype. V is TRBV2 and J is TRBJ2-7, with 8 nucleotides matching TRBD2. V lost 3 bases to trimming and J lost 5 bases; unmatched junction nucleotides: 9. This CDR3 region has 15 residues. The germline V gene has CDR1 SNHLY and CDR2 FYNNEI. Here the CDR3 DNA reads TGTGCCAGCAGTGATCAAGCGGGAGCCCCCCACGAGCAGTACTTC. Amino acids: CASSDQAGAPHEQYF.

This clonotype was seen many times. The junction departs from germline at one end; a sequencing error may be responsible. CDR3 coding DNA: TGTGCCAGCAGCTTAGGCGGGGGCACTGAAGCTTTCTTT. It translates to CASSLGGGTEAFF. The rearrangement uses TRBV12-3 or TRBV12-4 and TRBJ1-1; TRBD1 might be the D (5 bases). This CDR3 spans 13 amino acids.

Judged by abundance, this clonotype is medium-sized (0.01 to 0.1%). The V and J genes are TRBV20-1 and TRBJ2-1, with 8 bases fitting TRBD2. The CDR3 runs 17 residues. The trim removed 1 base at V and 1 base at J, leaving 9 bases unmatched. The germline V gene has CDR1 DFQATT and CDR2 SNEGSKA (reference sequence). The CDR3 DNA reads TGCAGTGCTAGAGGTTCCGGACTAGCTACTTCCTACAATGAGCAGTTCTTC. It is translated as CSARGSGLATSYNEQFF.

The gene calls are TRBV25-1 and TRBJ1-1, with a tentative D call TRBD1 (5 bases). Germline-derived CDR1 and CDR2 are MGHDK and SYGVNS. CDR3 size: 13 residues. V dropped 2 bases and J dropped 5 bases, with 9 bases sitting between them. CDR3 sequence (DNA): TGTGCCAGCAGTGAAATGGGGCCAACTGAAGCTTTCTTT. It codes for CASSEMGPTEAFF.

About this clonotype: Being one base from a much bigger clone, this may be a read error. The chain links TRBV10-3 to TRBJ2-7; D gene ambiguous. There are 13 residues in the CDR3. Looked up from germline, CDR1 is ENHRY and CDR2 is SYGVKD. CDR3 sequence (DNA): TGTGCCAACAGTTACTCGACGACGGGCGAGCAGTACTTC. The encoded protein is CANSYSTTGEQYF.

This sequence joins TRBV7-8 and TRBJ1-2; TRBD1 matches at 11 bases. There are 15 residues in the CDR3. Germline CDR1 reads SGHVS; CDR2 reads FQNEAQ. V shed 5 bases and J 8 bases; nucleotides not matched to a gene: 10. The CDR3 protein is CASSRGQGATKGYTF. CDR3 DNA: TGTGCCAGCAGCCGCGGACAGGGGGCTACGAAAGGCTACACCTTC.

Many counts were recorded for this clonotype. The rearrangement uses TRBV10-1 and TRBJ1-1, with 8 bases that match TRBD1. Looked up from germline, CDR1 is WNHNN and CDR2 is SYGVQD (reference sequence). CDR3 size: 13 residues. V lost 6 bases and J lost 5; bases outside the gene matches: 5. The CDR3 is CASRATGGTEAFF. The CDR3 DNA reads as TGCGCCAGCAGAGCTACAGGGGGGACTGAAGCTTTCTTT.

Ten or more counts support this clonotype. The V call is TRBV6-5, the J call TRBJ1-6; a possible D gene is TRBD1 (5 bases). Between the trimmed V and J ends, which lost 6 bases and 5 bases, there was a span of 8 bases. Germline CDR1 MNHEY, CDR2 SVGAGI. CDR3 size: 13 residues. The CDR3 reads CASRGPNNSPLHF. CDR3 nucleotide sequence: TGTGCCAGCAGGGGGCCGAATAATTCACCCCTCCACTTT.

To note about this clonotype: A read error may explain this, as a much larger clone is one base away. The chain carries TRBV20-1 and TRBJ2-7; TRBD1 might be the D (7 bases). Germline V gene sequence: CDR1 DFQATT, CDR2 SNEGSKA (reference sequence). This CDR3 has 18 residues. The CDR3 region is CSAGGTGDIIKLTYERYF. CDR3 bases: TGCAGTGCCGGGGGTACAGGGGATATCATTAAACTTACCTACGAGCGGTACTTC.

Remarks on this clonotype: No DNA is shown, since the ends of the CDR3 on it are uncertain; the CDR3 is the one TCRdb lists. This chain joins TRBV5-1 and TRBJ1-4. Germline V gene sequence: CDR1 SGHRS, CDR2 YFSETQ. A total of 24 residues make up the CDR3, ends included. The CDR3 sequence: CASSPPSGGYNEQFFGPGSEKLFF.

This clonotype was detected only once. This chain connects TRBV10-3 to TRBJ2-7, with a tentative D call TRBD2 (5 bases). Germline assignment: CDR1 ENHRY and CDR2 SYGVKD. V was cut by 3 bases and J by 13 bases, with 19 bases left in between. CDR3 size: 13 residues. The CDR3 protein is CAISDGGYSPLYF. For the CDR3, the DNA is TGTGCCATCAGTGATGGAGGATATTCACCCCTCTACTTC.

In its sample, this clonotype was seen many times. Here the CDR3 reads CATSDTPQGAGTGELFF. CDR3 sequence (DNA): TGTGCCACCAGTGATACCCCACAGGGGGCAGGCACCGGGGAGCTGTTTTTT. The V call is TRBV24-1, the J call TRBJ2-2, with 9 bases fitting TRBD1. CDR3 length: 17 residues. The germline gives CDR1 KGHDR, CDR2 SFDVKD. The ends lost 3 bases at V and 4 bases at J; junction bases unmatched: 8.

This clonotype was observed at least ten times. The chain joins TRBV4-2 to TRBJ2-7; 11 positions match TRBD1. CDR3 length: 16 amino acids. Per germline, CDR1 LGHNA and CDR2 YNFKEQ. J lost 3 bases, V lost 3 bases, and 7 bases had no gene match. The CDR3 bases are TGTGCCAGCAGCCACAAGGCGGACAGGGGGCACTACGAGCAGTACTTC. It yields the protein CASSHKADRGHYEQYF.

This chain connects TRBV4-3 to TRBJ1-3; possibly TRBD1 for D (6 bases). This CDR3 region has 15 residues. Germline CDR1 reads LGHNA; CDR2 reads YSLEER. V lost 0 bases, J lost 8 bases, and 14 bases lay in between. CDR3 nucleotides: TGCGCCAGCAGCCAAGATCAGGGGACGGGATACACCATATATTTT. Its protein product is CASSQDQGTGYTIYF.

The chain couples TRBV5-5 to TRBJ1-2, with D possibly TRBD1 on 5 matching bases. CDR3 size: 13 residues. Germline V gene sequence: CDR1 SGHKS, CDR2 YYEKEE (reference sequence). Trimming left V 2 bases short and J 4 bases short, with 9 bases between. For the CDR3, the DNA is TGTGCCAGCAGCTTAATCGGGGCCTATGGCTACACCTTC. Translating it yields CASSLIGAYGYTF.

The table lists this clonotype with a count of one. The chain combines TRBV19 with TRBJ1-5; 9 bases match TRBD1. Per the germline V gene, CDR1 is LNHDA and CDR2 is SQIVND (reference sequence). Trimming cost V 6 bases and J 1 base; bases outside gene matches: 7. This CDR3 has 16 amino acids. For the CDR3, the DNA is TGTGCCAGTAGACCGGGACAGGGCATCAGCAATCAGCCCCAGCATTTT. This encodes CASRPGQGISNQPQHF.